The present T cell receptor beta chain was sequenced within a study of Ad26.COV2.S vaccination and SARS-CoV-2 variants. Study-wide background: Donor was in the COV1001 Ad26.COV2.S trial arm.

Assay: immunoSEQ multiplex PCR; the TCRdb copy retains only in-frame clones and omits some. The sample records approximately 300,000 clones, about 85% being singletons. Treatment described: some 20 received Ad26.COV2.S at low or high dose, single or two shots; about 5 received placebo; per-sample allocation not given. Samples were taken on day 63 after the first vaccine or placebo injection. CDR3 length equals 15 residues. The V gene end was trimmed by 3 bases and the J gene end by 9 bases; junction bases not matched to a gene: 9. CDR1 and CDR2 (germline): SGHRS, YFSETQ. The source is a person between 18 and 60 years old who received the Ad26.COV2.S COVID-19 vaccine or a placebo. V is TRBV5-1 and J is TRBJ1-6; 7 bases match TRBD1. The material was peripheral blood, obtained in a trial of Ad26.COV2.S vaccine versus placebo. In DNA form, the CDR3 reads TGCGCCAGCAGCTCCGCTGGGACAGACGGTTCACCCCTCCACTTT. This encodes CASSSAGTDGSPLHF.